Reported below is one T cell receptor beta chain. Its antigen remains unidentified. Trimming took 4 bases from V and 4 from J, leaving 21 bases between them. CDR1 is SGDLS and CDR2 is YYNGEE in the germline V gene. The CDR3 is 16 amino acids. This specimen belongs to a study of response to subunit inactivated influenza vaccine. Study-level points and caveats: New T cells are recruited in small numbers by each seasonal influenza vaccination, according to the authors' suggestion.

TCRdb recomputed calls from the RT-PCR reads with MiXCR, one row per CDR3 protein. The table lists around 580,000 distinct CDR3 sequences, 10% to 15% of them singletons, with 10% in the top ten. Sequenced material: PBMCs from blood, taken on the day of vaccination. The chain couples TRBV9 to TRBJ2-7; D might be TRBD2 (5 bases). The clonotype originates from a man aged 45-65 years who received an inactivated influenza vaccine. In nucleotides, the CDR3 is TGTGCCAGCAGCCCGGTGGGGAGTAGGAGATCGTACGAGCAGTACTTC. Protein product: CASSPVGSRRSYEQYF.